Sequencing of this TCR beta chain was carried out in a study of post-analysis software for immune sequencing data. With regard to this clonotype: No antigen is known for it. This could be a read error, since a much larger clone is one nucleotide away.

Study observations and caveats: Among multiple sclerosis patients, normalized Chao1 diversity was significantly below that of controls.

The authors incorporated unique molecular identifiers into the TCR beta cDNA libraries. Yield was approximately 500,000 cDNA molecules from roughly 1 to 10 million T cells. From the PCR reads, TCRdb called clonotypes with MiXCR, one entry per CDR3 protein. The sample lists 250,000 to 300,000 distinct CDR3 sequences; 36% were seen once. Sequenced material: blood. The TCR originated in a girl aged 5-17 years with multiple sclerosis.

The CDR3 region has the DNA TGTGCCTGGAGTGAGCTAGCGGGGTGGGTTGGGGGGCAGTACTTC. Residues: CAWSELAGWVGGQYF. This chain connects TRBV30 to TRBJ2-7; 9 bases match TRBD2. V trimming: 1 base; J trimming: 9 bases; junction bases outside the gene matches: 13. Per germline, CDR1 GTSNPN and CDR2 SVGIG (reference sequence). The CDR3 is made up of 15 amino acids.